The rows below give T cell receptor beta chains drawn from one sample of a study of CD4+ T cells in melanoma. Clones were read by immunoSEQ multiplex PCR, and TCRdb kept only the in-frame ones, dropping some. The table includes 9,000 to 13,000 clones, around 71% detected once. Sequencing input: cells from a culture (not recorded whether cultured in vitro). The receptor set was obtained from a human donor with melanoma. CDR3s include the opening cysteine and the closing phenylalanine or tryptophan. The order of the fields is clone size, V gene, D gene, J gene, CDR3 protein, CDR3 DNA. A D gene is named only where the DNA matches it firmly. Size tells how often a clone was seen (once, few, many) or the class of an expanded clone, and some rows leave it out.

>few|TRBV7-9|NA|TRBJ1-6
CASSLGATLHF
TGTGCCAGCAGCTTAGGTGCAACCCTCCACTTT
>few|TRBV4-2|TRBD1|TRBJ1-6
CASSVTGEASPLHF
TGTGCCAGCAGCGTGACAGGGGAAGCCTCACCCCTCCACTTT
>NA|TRBV11-2|TRBD2|TRBJ2-3
CASSLGLAGLTDTQYF
TGTGCCAGCAGCTTAGGCCTAGCGGGGCTCACGGATACGCAGTATTTT
>NA|TRBV19|NA|TRBJ1-3
CASSRLPGDGNTIYF
TGTGCCAGTAGCCGCCTACCAGGGGATGGAAACACCATATATTTT
>NA|TRBV7-8|NA|TRBJ1-2
CASSLSQPAYYGYTF
TGTGCCAGCAGCTTAAGTCAGCCAGCTTACTATGGCTACACCTTC
>NA|TRBV30|NA|TRBJ1-1
CAWSVGVYTEAFF
TGTGCCTGGAGTGTTGGGGTTTACACTGAAGCTTTCTTT
>NA|TRBV19|NA|TRBJ1-2
CASSKDRPGNYGYTF
TGTGCCAGTAGTAAAGACAGGCCGGGGAACTATGGCTACACCTTC
>NA|TRBV10-3|NA|TRBJ1-2
CAISANLNYGYTF
TGTGCCATCAGTGCGAACTTAAACTATGGCTACACCTTC
>NA|TRBV7-8|NA|TRBJ1-6
CASSLSGGGGSPLHF
TGTGCCAGCAGCCTCAGCGGAGGCGGGGGTTCACCCCTCCACTTT
>NA|TRBV5-4|TRBD2|TRBJ2-1
CASSFYPRRGENEQFF
TGTGCCAGCAGCTTTTACCCTCGGCGGGGGGAGAATGAGCAGTTCTTC
>NA|TRBV19|NA|TRBJ2-3
CASSIVGGGTDTQYF
TGTGCCAGTAGTATCGTTGGGGGTGGCACAGATACGCAGTATTTT
>NA|TRBV5-8|NA|TRBJ2-1
CASSLGEINEQFF
TGTGCCAGCAGCTTGGGGGAAATCAATGAGCAGTTCTTC
>NA|TRBV4-1|NA|TRBJ1-5
CASSQDPRGGWGNQPQHF
TGCGCCAGCAGCCAAGACCCCCGAGGGGGTTGGGGCAATCAGCCCCAGCATTTT
>once|TRBV9|TRBD1|TRBJ2-5
CASSAATGGVETQYF
TGTGCCAGCAGCGCCGCGACAGGGGGCGTAGAGACCCAGTACTTC
>NA|TRBV7-8|NA|TRBJ2-1
CASSLKGGNEQFF
TGTGCCAGCAGCTTAAAGGGGGGCAATGAGCAGTTCTTC
>NA|TRBV5-6|NA|TRBJ1-2
CASSLDDRGLGYTF
TGTGCCAGCAGCTTGGATGATCGAGGGCTTGGCTACACCTTC
>once|TRBV6-6|NA|TRBJ1-5
CASSYRETQPQHF
TGTGCCAGCAGTTACAGGGAGACTCAGCCCCAGCATTTT